This TCR beta chain was profiled in a study of blood T cells in healthy people across ages. At least 6.5 million PBMCs were isolated per sample. Notes on the study in general: The recorded TCR beta diversity per million T cells decreased in a roughly linear manner with age. Total diversity from one million sequenced T cells was likely underestimated.

A second PCR of about 7 to 11 cycles used a sample-barcoded 5' primer and a J-beta primer mix. Sequencing recovered at least 2.5 million CDR3-containing paired-end reads from each sample. TCRdb analysed the 5' RACE reads with MiXCR anew, one entry per CDR3 protein. The sample records approximately 800,000 distinct CDR3 sequences, about half being singletons. This clonotype was counted between two and nine times. The antigen is undetermined. The CDR3 length is 10 residues. V was clipped by 5 bases and J by 6 bases, with 6 bases between them. Germline V gives CDR1 DFQATT, CDR2 SNEGSKA (reference sequence).

Sequencing was done on a sample of blood. The chain carries TRBV20-1 and TRBJ2-3, with D hard to call. The clonotype originates from a man older than 75 in good health. The CDR3 DNA follows: TGCAGTGCTTCATCTGATACGCAGTATTTT. Its protein is CSASSDTQYF.